Presented here are 15 T cell receptor beta chains from one specimen sequenced in a study of radiation and T cells in renal cell carcinoma. Sample time point: blood 4 weeks post-SBRT, at nephrectomy. Treatment given: 15 Gy SBRT to primary tumor, nephrectomy 4 weeks later. Profiling relied on immunoSEQ multiplex PCR, and the TCRdb table lists in-frame clones only, not all of them. There are fewer than 80,000 clones in the sample; roughly 83% occur only once, and 2.4% lies in the top ten. The source material was blood, sampled from a patient whose treatment included radiotherapy and nephrectomy. These receptors were collected from an older woman with renal cell carcinoma.

This clone showed up just once. CDR3 sequence reads: CASSLTGLTDTQYF. The CDR3, as DNA: TGTGCCAGCAGCTTAACGGGGCTCACAGATACGCAGTATTTT. V is TRBV7-3 and J is TRBJ2-3; a possible D gene is TRBD1 (5 bases). This CDR3 spans 14 amino acids. Germline-derived CDR1 and CDR2 are SGHTA and FQGTGA. V lost 0 bases, J lost 2 bases, and 6 bases lay in between.

This chain uses TRBV7-2 with TRBJ1-4; D remains unclear. Germline CDR1 SGHTA, CDR2 FQGNSA. The germline V and J ends were trimmed by 5 bases and 7 bases, with 11 bases remaining between them. The CDR3 length is 13 residues. The CDR3 region is CASSPLLSEKLFF. CDR3 sequence (DNA): TGTGCCAGCAGCCCCCTATTAAGTGAAAAACTGTTTTTT.

This clone showed up just a few times. A read error may produce the germline difference seen at one junction end. The chain carries TRBV7-2 and TRBJ2-1; a possible D gene is TRBD2 (6 bases). Germline V gives CDR1 SGHTA, CDR2 FQGNSA. This CDR3 spans 12 amino acids. The DNA of the CDR3 is TGTGCCAGCAGCCCAACGCGGGGTACGAGTCTCTTC. It yields the protein CASSPTRGTSLF.

This clone turned up a few times. The genes are TRBV19 and TRBJ1-2; maybe TRBD1 (5 bases). The CDR3 length is 13 residues. The germline gives CDR1 LNHDA, CDR2 SQIVND (reference sequence). The ends were cut back, 5 bases at V and 2 bases at J, with 9 bases in the middle. The CDR3 coding sequence is TGTGCCAGTAGTCCGGGGGTAAACTATGGCTACACCTTC. Protein: CASSPGVNYGYTF. Variable domain in full (rest from reference TRBV19 and TRBJ1-2): DGGITQSPKYLFRKEGQNVTLSCEQNLNHDAMYWYRQDPGQGLRLIYYSQIVNDFQKGDIAEGYSVSREKKESFPLTVTSAQKNPTAFYLCASSPGVNYGYTFGSGTRLTVV.

This clone was detected only a few times. The J gene is TRBJ1-1, the V gene TRBV5-6; D is unresolved. This CDR3 is built from 14 residues. Germline V gene data show CDR1 as SGHDT and CDR2 as YYEEEE. Trimming removed 2 bases at V and 1 base at J, with 9 bases between. The CDR3 loop is CASSFGSTNTEAFF. In DNA form, the CDR3 reads TGTGCCAGCAGCTTTGGGTCGACGAACACTGAAGCTTTCTTT.

The sample holds a few counts of this clone. The rearrangement uses TRBV9 and TRBJ1-2, with a possible D match to TRBD1 (5 bases). This CDR3 has 14 amino acids. Between the trimmed V and J ends, which lost 0 bases and 4 bases, there was a span of 10 bases. In germline, CDR1 is SGDLS, CDR2 YYNGEE. CDR3 sequence reads: CASSVASQGYGYTF. CDR3 sequence (DNA): TGTGCCAGCAGCGTAGCCAGCCAGGGCTATGGCTACACCTTC.

This clone appeared a single time. This rearrangement joins TRBV2 to TRBJ1-2; 8 nucleotides align to TRBD1. CDR3 size: 14 residues. The germline CDR1 and CDR2 sequences are SNHLY and FYNNEI. The ends lost 2 bases at V and 3 bases at J; junction bases unmatched: 2. The CDR3 region has the DNA TGTGCCAGCAGTGAATCGACAGGGGACTATGGCTACACCTTC. It encodes CASSESTGDYGYTF. The entire variable domain, with the rest obtained from reference TRBV2 and TRBJ1-2, is as follows: EPEVTQTPSHQVTQMGQEVILRCVPISNHLYFYWYRQILGQKVEFLVSFYNNEISEKSEIFDDQFSVERPDGSNFTLKIRSTKLEDSAMYFCASSESTGDYGYTFGSGTRLTVV.

The V and J genes are TRBV2 and TRBJ2-2; 7 nucleotides match TRBD1. V trimming: 6 bases; J trimming: 0 bases; junction bases outside the gene matches: 4. Germline V gene data show CDR1 as SNHLY and CDR2 as FYNNEI. The CDR3 runs 15 residues. CDR3 bases: TGTGCCAGCAGGGCAACAGGGGCGAACACCGGGGAGCTGTTTTTT. Amino acids: CASRATGANTGELFF.

V is TRBV6-6 and J is TRBJ1-5; a weak D match, TRBD1 (5 bases). Germline assignment: CDR1 MNHNY and CDR2 SVGAGI (reference sequence). V shed 3 bases and J shed 12 bases, with 15 bases lying between them. This CDR3 is built from 13 residues. The DNA for the CDR3 is TGTGCCAGCAGTTATCGGGACGACACGAACCAGCATTTT. It translates to CASSYRDDTNQHF.

The chain carries TRBV13 and TRBJ1-5, with 9 positions matching TRBD1. Germline values: CDR1 PRHDT, CDR2 FYEKMQ (reference sequence). V lost 2 bases and J lost 3; bases outside the gene matches: 11. This CDR3 has 18 amino acids. The DNA for the CDR3 is TGTGCCAGCAGCTTAAGACCCACGGGACAGGGAATCAATCAGCCCCAGCATTTT. Translated, it gives CASSLRPTGQGINQPQHF.

This chain joins TRBV2 and TRBJ1-5; D not certain. The CDR3 extends over 13 amino acids. Between the trimmed V and J ends, which lost 1 base and 4 bases, there was a span of 5 bases. Germline V gene data show CDR1 as SNHLY and CDR2 as FYNNEI. The CDR3 DNA is TGTGCCAGCAGTGAAGGGTGGAATCAGCCCCAGCATTTT. The encoded protein is CASSEGWNQPQHF. Full variable domain (rest looked up from reference TRBV2 and TRBJ1-5): EPEVTQTPSHQVTQMGQEVILRCVPISNHLYFYWYRQILGQKVEFLVSFYNNEISEKSEIFDDQFSVERPDGSNFTLKIRSTKLEDSAMYFCASSEGWNQPQHFGDGTRLSIL.

The chain recombines TRBV4-2 with TRBJ1-5; tentative D call: TRBD1 (5 bases). V lost 2 bases and J 4 bases, leaving 9 bases between the germline ends. Germline CDR1 and CDR2: LGHNA and YNFKEQ. The CDR3 contains 14 residues. DNA for the CDR3: TGTGCCAGCAGCCAAAGGGGCCTGAATCAGCCCCAGCATTTT. Translation: CASSQRGLNQPQHF.

This chain connects TRBV7-3 to TRBJ2-2; D is unresolved. Deletions cut 5 bases from V and 0 bases from J, with 13 bases between. CDR1 is SGHTA and CDR2 is FQGTGA in the germline V gene. This CDR3 region has 16 residues. CDR3 bases: TGTGCCAGCAGCCCCCGAAGCGCCTCGAACACCGGGGAGCTGTTTTTT. This sequence encodes CASSPRSASNTGELFF. The whole variable domain, filled in from reference TRBV7-3 and TRBJ2-2, reads GAGVSQTPSNKVTEKGKYVELRCDPISGHTALYWYRQSLGQGPEFLIYFQGTGAADDSGLPNDRFFAVRPEGSVSTLKIQRTERGDSAVYLCASSPRSASNTGELFFGEGSRLTVL.

The rearrangement joins TRBV5-6 to TRBJ1-5; 8 bases are shared with TRBD1. This CDR3 region has 14 residues. Germline CDR1 is SGHDT and CDR2 is YYEEEE. The trim removed 3 bases at V and 6 bases at J, leaving 5 bases unmatched. DNA of the CDR3: TGTGCCAGCAGCTACGGACAGGGTGGTCAGCCCCAGCATTTT. Translated, it gives CASSYGQGGQPQHF.

V and J are TRBV5-6 and TRBJ1-2; D perhaps matches TRBD1 (6 bases). The V end lost 7 bases, the J end lost 1 base, and 8 bases lay between the germline ends. Germline assignment: CDR1 SGHDT and CDR2 YYEEEE. The CDR3 covers 12 residues. The CDR3, as DNA: TGTGCCAGCGGGGGCCTTAACTATGGCTACACCTTC. Protein: CASGGLNYGYTF.